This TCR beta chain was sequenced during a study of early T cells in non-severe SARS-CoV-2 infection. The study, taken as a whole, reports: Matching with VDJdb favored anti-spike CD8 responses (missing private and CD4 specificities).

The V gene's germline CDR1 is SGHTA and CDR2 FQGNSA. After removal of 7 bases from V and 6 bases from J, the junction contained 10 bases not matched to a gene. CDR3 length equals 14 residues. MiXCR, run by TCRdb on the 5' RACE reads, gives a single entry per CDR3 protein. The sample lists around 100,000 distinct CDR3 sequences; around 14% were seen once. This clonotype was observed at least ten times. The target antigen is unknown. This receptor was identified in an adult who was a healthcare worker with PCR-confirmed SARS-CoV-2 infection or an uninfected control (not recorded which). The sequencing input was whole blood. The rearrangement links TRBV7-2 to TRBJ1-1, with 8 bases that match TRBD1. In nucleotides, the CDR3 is TGTGCCAGCATCGTAGACAGGGGCGGCCCTGAAGCTTTCTTT. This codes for CASIVDRGGPEAFF. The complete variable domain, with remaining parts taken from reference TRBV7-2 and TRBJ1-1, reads GAGVSQSPSNKVTEKGKDVELRCDPISGHTALYWYRQSLGQGLEFLIYFQGNSAPDKSGLPSDRFSAERTGGSVSTLTIQRTQQEDSAVYLCASIVDRGGPEAFFGQGTRLTVV.